These T cell receptor beta chains were read from a single sample in a study of blood T cell repertoires in COVID-19. The data were produced by immunoSEQ multiplex PCR, yet TCRdb's version contains in-frame clones alone and is incomplete. The sample records some 150,000 clones, 75% to 90% being singletons. The specimen was peripheral blood. The receptors derive from a man aged 50 to 60 who had recovered from COVID-19. CDR3s include the opening cysteine and the closing phenylalanine or tryptophan. The order of the fields is D gene, J gene, V gene, clone size, CDR3 protein, CDR3 DNA. A D gene is named only where the DNA matches it firmly. Clone size is given for some rows only: seen once, a few or many times, or a class if the clone is expanded.

.,TRBJ2-7,TRBV2,.,CASSDIKALASGEQYF,TGTGCCAGCAGTGACATTAAGGCGCTAGCATCGGGCGAGCAGTACTTC
TRBD2,TRBJ2-7,TRBV2,once,CASSESGGISYEQYF,TGTGCCAGCAGCGAAAGCGGGGGAATCTCCTACGAGCAGTACTTC
.,TRBJ2-7,TRBV7-2,once,CASSLFGTLWEQYF,TGTGCCAGCAGCTTATTCGGTACTTTGTGGGAGCAGTACTTC
TRBD2,TRBJ2-5,TRBV4-1,.,CASSTTSGGTQETQYF,TGCGCCAGCAGTACGACTAGCGGGGGAACACAAGAGACCCAGTACTTC
TRBD2,TRBJ2-6,TRBV3-1/TRBV3-2,.,CASSQERAGGSGANVLTF,TGTGCCAGCAGCCAAGAAAGAGCGGGGGGCTCTGGGGCCAACGTCCTGACTTTC
TRBD2,TRBJ2-1,TRBV27,.,CASSLSGSGGAGGQFF,TGTGCCAGCAGTTTATCGGGTAGCGGGGGGGCCGGTGGGCAGTTCTTC
TRBD1,TRBJ1-4,TRBV12-5,.,CASGFLGTGGEKLFF,TGTGCTAGTGGTTTCCTCGGGACAGGGGGAGAAAAACTGTTTTTT
TRBD1,TRBJ2-1,TRBV6-5,.,CASSYGTGYNEQFF,TGTGCCAGCAGTTACGGGACAGGGTACAATGAGCAGTTCTTC
.,TRBJ1-6,TRBV5-6,.,CASSSGNSPLHF,TGTGCCAGCAGCTCAGGGAATTCACCCCTCCACTTT
TRBD1,TRBJ2-7,TRBV6-5,.,CATLGTEDYEQYF,TGTGCCACCCTAGGGACAGAAGACTACGAGCAGTACTTC
TRBD1,TRBJ1-5,TRBV19,.,CASSTIPGQSNQPQHF,TGTGCCAGTAGTACGATTCCGGGACAGAGCAATCAGCCCCAGCATTTT
.,TRBJ2-1,TRBV27,.,CASSFQGNEQFF,TGTGCCAGCAGTTTCCAGGGAAATGAGCAGTTCTTC
TRBD1,TRBJ1-2,TRBV4-3,.,CASSLTGAYGYTF,TGCGCCAGCAGCCTTACAGGGGCCTATGGCTACACCTTC
.,TRBJ1-1,TRBV5-4,.,CASSIKQGVTEAFF,TGTGCCAGCAGCATCAAACAGGGTGTCACTGAAGCTTTCTTT
.,TRBJ2-3,TRBV7-2,.,CASSPLGTGADTQYF,TGTGCCAGCAGCCCACTTGGGACGGGGGCAGATACGCAGTATTTT
.,TRBJ1-3,TRBV5-8,.,CASSLNNFWGGNTIYF,TGTGCCAGCAGCTTGAATAATTTTTGGGGCGGAAACACCATATATTTT
.,TRBJ1-6,TRBV29-1,.,CSVETASSYNSPLHF,TGCAGCGTTGAAACAGCCAGCTCCTATAATTCACCCCTCCACTTT
TRBD2,TRBJ2-7,TRBV5-1,.,CASSLFSGGNYEQYF,TGCGCCAGCAGCTTGTTTAGCGGGGGAAATTACGAGCAGTACTTC
.,TRBJ2-3,TRBV6-2/TRBV6-3,.,CASSYLSGSTDTQYF,TGTGCCAGCAGTTACCTGAGCGGAAGCACAGATACGCAGTATTTT
.,TRBJ2-1,TRBV5-1,.,CASRTRASTDNEQFF,TGCGCCAGCCGCACCAGGGCCAGCACCGACAATGAGCAGTTCTTC
TRBD1,TRBJ2-5,TRBV15,.,CATSRGQTGGLGKETQYF,TGTGCCACCAGCAGAGGCCAGACAGGGGGATTAGGAAAAGAGACCCAGTACTTC
TRBD1,TRBJ1-2,TRBV4-2,.,CASSPRGQGGYGYTF,TGTGCCAGCAGTCCAAGGGGACAGGGGGGCTATGGCTACACCTTC
.,TRBJ2-4,TRBV19,once,CASSITGGRTKNIQYF,TGTGCCAGTAGTATCACGGGGGGCCGAACCAAAAACATTCAGTACTTC
.,TRBJ2-3,TRBV9,.,CASSVGVGPSTDTQYF,TGTGCCAGCAGCGTAGGAGTGGGGCCTAGCACAGATACGCAGTATTTT
.,TRBJ2-3,TRBV4-2,.,CASSQDLGSYDTQYF,TGTGCCAGCAGCCAAGATCTGGGTAGCTACGATACGCAGTATTTT
TRBD1,TRBJ1-2,TRBV6-6,.,CASRTGGAGYGYTF,TGTGCCAGCAGAACAGGGGGCGCAGGTTATGGCTACACCTTC
.,TRBJ2-3,TRBV6-5,.,CASSSRLEDYTQYF,TGTGCCAGCAGTTCTCGACTAGAGGACTATACGCAGTATTTT
.,TRBJ2-5,TRBV5-1,once,CASSLNGDQETQYF,TGCGCCAGCAGCTTAAACGGTGACCAAGAGACCCAGTACTTC
.,TRBJ2-3,TRBV6-4,.,CASKRGAEITDTQYF,TGTGCCAGCAAACGGGGGGCCGAGATCACAGATACGCAGTATTTT
TRBD1,TRBJ2-2,TRBV5-1,.,CASREAYRGSTGELFF,TGCGCCAGCAGGGAGGCGTACAGGGGGTCCACCGGGGAGCTGTTTTTT
.,TRBJ1-1,TRBV6-1,.,CASSALTGRIQNTEAFF,TGTGCCAGCAGTGCCTTGACGGGAAGGATACAGAACACTGAAGCTTTCTTT
.,TRBJ1-6,TRBV7-6,.,CASSLDGRNNSPLHF,TGTGCCAGCAGCTTAGATGGCAGGAATAATTCACCCCTCCACTTT
.,TRBJ1-2,TRBV10-3,.,CAARLGGAGYTF,TGTGCCGCCCGACTCGGGGGAGCAGGCTACACCTTC
TRBD1,TRBJ2-1,TRBV5-1,once,CASSLDQGVWNEQFF,TGCGCCAGCAGCTTGGATCAGGGGGTCTGGAATGAGCAGTTCTTC
TRBD2,TRBJ2-5,TRBV7-2,.,CASSLVRGGEYQETQYF,TGTGCCAGCAGCTTAGTACGCGGGGGGGAGTACCAAGAGACCCAGTACTTC
.,TRBJ1-5,TRBV25-1,.,CASREPGDNQPQHF,TGTGCCAGCAGAGAACCGGGAGACAATCAGCCCCAGCATTTT
.,TRBJ2-1,TRBV4-1,.,CTSSRPYQQAHSYNEQFF,TGCACCAGCAGCCGCCCTTACCAACAGGCTCACTCCTACAATGAGCAGTTCTTC